These 14 T cell receptor beta chains were all obtained from the same sample, sequenced in a study of cytomegalovirus exposure and HLA in healthy donors. Vbeta (60) and Jbeta (13) primers were used in the PCR. Data came from immunoSEQ multiplex PCR; TCRdb stores just in-frame clones and leaves some out. The table shows 150,000 to 200,000 clones, with about 73% occurring only once. The sequenced sample was PBMCs. The receptor set was obtained from a woman aged 45-65 years in good health and CMV-seropositive.

This chain connects TRBV9 to TRBJ2-7; 7 bases agree with TRBD2. Germline loops: CDR1 SGDLS, CDR2 YYNGEE. The CDR3 loop spans 15 amino acids. Trimming removed 2 bases from V and 2 bases from J; junction bases left unmatched: 7. CDR3 nucleotide sequence: TGTGCCAGCAGCGTCGATTCGGGGGGAACCTACGAGCAGTACTTC. Protein: CASSVDSGGTYEQYF.

This rearrangement joins TRBV6-1 to TRBJ1-2; the D is unclear. Germline V gives CDR1 MNHNS, CDR2 SASEGT. V lost 6 bases and J 4 bases, leaving 12 bases between the germline ends. The CDR3 runs to 13 residues. CDR3 sequence (DNA): TGTGCCAGCAGGGAAACATCGGGCTATGGCTACACCTTC. It encodes CASRETSGYGYTF.

The chain carries TRBV13 and TRBJ2-1; possible D gene TRBD1, 5 bases. The germline gives CDR1 PRHDT, CDR2 FYEKMQ (reference sequence). The CDR3 sequence is 16 residues long. The V gene lost 5 bases and the J gene lost 8 bases, with 22 bases spanning the gap. The CDR3 region is CASSLPLRKRGDEQFF. CDR3 sequence (DNA): TGTGCCAGCAGCCTTCCCCTCCGTAAAAGGGGCGATGAGCAGTTCTTC.

The gene calls are TRBV27 and TRBJ2-1; 8 bases map to TRBD2. J was trimmed by 2 bases and V by 5 bases; bases with no gene match: 5. CDR3 length: 15 amino acids. Germline values: CDR1 MNHEY, CDR2 SMNVEV (reference sequence). The CDR3 DNA is TGTGCCAGCAGTCACGGACTAGCTGCCTACAATGAGCAGTTCTTC. Translated: CASSHGLAAYNEQFF.

V and J are TRBV5-6 and TRBJ1-3; possibly TRBD1 for D (5 bases). V lost 0 bases, J lost 0 bases, and 10 bases lay in between. This CDR3 is 16 amino acids long. The germline gives CDR1 SGHDT, CDR2 YYEEEE. CDR3: CASSLGGAPSGNTIYF. In DNA, the CDR3 is TGTGCCAGCAGCTTGGGCGGGGCCCCCTCTGGAAACACCATATATTTT.

The rearrangement joins TRBV2 to TRBJ1-1; TRBD1 aligns across 7 bases. The CDR3 covers 14 residues. Germline CDR1 is SNHLY and CDR2 is FYNNEI. Trimming took 5 bases from V and 3 from J; bases not matched to a gene: 6. The CDR3 DNA is TGTGCCAGCAGTAGACAGGGCGGAGACACTGAAGCTTTCTTT. It encodes CASSRQGGDTEAFF.

The V gene is TRBV4-2, the J gene TRBJ1-2, with 8 bases that match TRBD1. The CDR3 is 16 amino acids. Germline V CDR1 and CDR2: LGHNA, YNFKEQ. V shed 3 bases and J 3 bases; nucleotides not matched to a gene: 9. CDR3: CASSHLMDRVDYGYTF. CDR3 DNA: TGTGCCAGCAGCCACCTTATGGACAGGGTTGACTATGGCTACACCTTC.

This chain joins TRBV10-3 and TRBJ2-7; TRBD1 matches at 8 bases. This CDR3 contains 17 residues. CDR1 ENHRY and CDR2 SYGVKD come from the germline V gene. Unmatched junction bases numbered 20, after V lost 11 bases and J lost 2 bases. The CDR3 DNA sequence: TGTGCCTCATCGGCGACAGGGGCTACCCTATCCGCCTACGAGCAGTACTTC. Residues: CASSATGATLSAYEQYF.

The rearrangement links TRBV2 to TRBJ2-7; TRBD1 matches 8 bases. V lost 3 bases and J lost 6; bases outside the gene matches: 1. Germline CDR1 is SNHLY and CDR2 is FYNNEI. This CDR3 has 12 amino acids. The CDR3 protein is CASSETGAEQYF. CDR3 nucleotides: TGTGCCAGCAGTGAGACAGGGGCCGAGCAGTACTTC.

Here the CDR3 reads CASSTVTLQVNYGYTF. In nucleotides, the CDR3 is TGTGCCAGCAGCACGGTAACTTTACAGGTTAACTATGGCTACACCTTC. The V call is TRBV5-6, the J call TRBJ1-2, with D possibly matching TRBD1 (5 bases). The CDR3 has 16 residues. The germline CDR1 and CDR2 sequences are SGHDT and YYEEEE. Between the trimmed V and J ends, which lost 4 bases and 1 base, there was a span of 17 bases.

This chain links TRBV6-5 with TRBJ1-5; D unresolved. V lost 10 bases and J lost 0, with 13 bases in between. The CDR3 totals 14 residues. The germline CDR1 and CDR2 sequences are MNHEY and SVGAGI. The CDR3, as DNA: TGTGCCACCACAGTAGACTATAGCAATCAGCCCCAGCATTTT. It is translated as CATTVDYSNQPQHF.

This clone was found once. The gene calls are TRBV29-1 and TRBJ2-5; D is unclear. CDR1 SQVTM and CDR2 ANQGSEA come from the germline V gene. CDR3 length: 12 amino acids. V lost 5 bases and J lost 5, with 12 bases in between. CDR3 protein: CSVTQIGETQYF. CDR3 DNA sequence: TGCAGCGTTACACAGATTGGGGAGACCCAGTACTTC. The entire variable domain, with the rest obtained from reference TRBV29-1 and TRBJ2-5, is as follows: SAVISQKPSRDICQRGTSLTIQCQVDSQVTMMFWYRQQPGQSLTLIATANQGSEATYESGFVIDKFPISRPNLTFSTLTVSNMSPEDSSIYLCSVTQIGETQYFGPGTRLLVL.

This chain uses TRBV7-2 with TRBJ1-6; no clear D. Germline V gene sequence: CDR1 SGHTA, CDR2 FQGNSA. Between the trimmed V and J ends, which lost 5 bases and 7 bases, there was a span of 6 bases. This CDR3 is built from 12 residues. CDR3 bases: TGTGCCAGCAGCCGGTTGAATTCACCCCTCCACTTT. Amino acid sequence: CASSRLNSPLHF.

This chain uses TRBV4-1 with TRBJ2-7; D call uncertain. Germline V gene data show CDR1 as MGHRA and CDR2 as YSYEKL. Deletions cut 2 bases from V and 6 bases from J, with 11 bases between. CDR3 size: 13 residues. CDR3 nucleotides: TGCGCCAGCAGCCAACTCGCCCTGAGCGAGCAGTACTTC. Protein product: CASSQLALSEQYF.